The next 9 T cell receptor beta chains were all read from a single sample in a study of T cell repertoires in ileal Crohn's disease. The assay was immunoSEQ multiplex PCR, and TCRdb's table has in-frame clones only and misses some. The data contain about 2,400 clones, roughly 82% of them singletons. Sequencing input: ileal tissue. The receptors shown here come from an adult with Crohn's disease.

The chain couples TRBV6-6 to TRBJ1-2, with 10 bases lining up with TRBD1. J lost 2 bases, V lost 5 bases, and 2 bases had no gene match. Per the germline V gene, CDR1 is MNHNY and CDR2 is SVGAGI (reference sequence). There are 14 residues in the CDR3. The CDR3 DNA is TGTGCCAGCAGTGCGGGACAGGGGAACTATGGCTACACCTTC. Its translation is CASSAGQGNYGYTF.

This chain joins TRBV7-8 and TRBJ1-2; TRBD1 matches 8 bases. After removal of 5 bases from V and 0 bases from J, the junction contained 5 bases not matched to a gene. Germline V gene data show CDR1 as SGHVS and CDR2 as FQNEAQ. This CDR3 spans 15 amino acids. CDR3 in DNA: TGTGCCAGCAGCATCAACAGGGGGGCTAACTATGGCTACACCTTC. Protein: CASSINRGANYGYTF.

The CDR3 sequence is CASNREGDTEAFF. The CDR3 DNA is TGTGCCAGCAACAGGGAGGGAGACACTGAAGCTTTCTTT. The rearrangement joins TRBV19 to TRBJ1-1; D perhaps matches TRBD1 (6 bases). The CDR3 covers 13 residues. The germline V gene has CDR1 LNHDA and CDR2 SQIVND (reference sequence). Between the trimmed V and J ends, which lost 9 bases and 3 bases, there was a span of 14 bases.

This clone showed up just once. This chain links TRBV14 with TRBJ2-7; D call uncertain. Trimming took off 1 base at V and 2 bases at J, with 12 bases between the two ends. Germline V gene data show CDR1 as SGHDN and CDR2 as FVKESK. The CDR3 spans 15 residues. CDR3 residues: CASSQGGPVPYEQYF. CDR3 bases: TGTGCCAGCAGCCAAGGAGGCCCGGTCCCCTACGAGCAGTACTTC.

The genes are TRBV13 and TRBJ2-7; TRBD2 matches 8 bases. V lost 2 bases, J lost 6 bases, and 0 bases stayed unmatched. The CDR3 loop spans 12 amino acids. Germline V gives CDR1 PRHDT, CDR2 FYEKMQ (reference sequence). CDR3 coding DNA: TGTGCCAGCAGCTTACGGGAGGGCGAGCAGTACGTC. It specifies CASSLREGEQYV.

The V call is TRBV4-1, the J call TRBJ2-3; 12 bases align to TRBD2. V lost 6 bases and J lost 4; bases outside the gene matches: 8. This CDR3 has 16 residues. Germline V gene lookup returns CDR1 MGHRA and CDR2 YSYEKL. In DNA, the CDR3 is TGCGCCAGCAGGCCGCGACTAGCGGGAGACGCAGATACGCAGTATTTT. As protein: CASRPRLAGDADTQYF.

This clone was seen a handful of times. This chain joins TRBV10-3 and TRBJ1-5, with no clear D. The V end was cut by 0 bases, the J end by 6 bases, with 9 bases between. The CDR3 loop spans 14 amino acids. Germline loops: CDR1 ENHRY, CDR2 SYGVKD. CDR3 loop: CAISESTRGQPQHF. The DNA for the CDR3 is TGTGCCATCAGTGAGTCGACTCGTGGTCAGCCCCAGCATTTT.

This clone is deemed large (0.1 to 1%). The CDR3 region is CASSYRGRAWEQYV. The CDR3 region has the DNA TGTGCCAGCAGTTACAGGGGCAGGGCTTGGGAGCAGTACGTC. The gene calls are TRBV28 and TRBJ2-7, with 7 bases that match TRBD1. V was pared by 4 bases and J by 7 bases, with 10 bases of the junction left unmatched. This CDR3 contains 14 residues. CDR1 and CDR2 (germline): MDHEN, SYDVKM.

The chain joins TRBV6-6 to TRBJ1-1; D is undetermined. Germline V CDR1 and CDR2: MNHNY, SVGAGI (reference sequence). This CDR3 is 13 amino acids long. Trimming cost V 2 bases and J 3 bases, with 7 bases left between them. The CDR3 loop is CASSYRQDTEAFF. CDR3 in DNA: TGTGCCAGCAGTTACAGACAAGACACTGAAGCTTTCTTT.